This record looks at one T cell receptor (beta chain) sequence and its context. The source material, RNA transcripts, was used to amplify TCR beta CDR3 regions. The primer set for the first-round RT-PCR of the TCR CDR3 was HTBI. In TCRdb, the multiplex PCR reads were re-called with MiXCR into one record per CDR3 protein. The table has around 350,000 distinct CDR3 sequences, 15% to 20% seen once. This specimen comes from a study of T cells in Graves' hyperthyroidism and ophthalmopathy. This CDR3 has 15 residues. Deletions cut 2 bases from V and 6 bases from J, with 14 bases between. Per the germline V gene, CDR1 is MNHEY and CDR2 is SVGAGI.

The receptor was derived from a woman aged 18-29 years with Graves' hyperthyroidism. The sequenced sample was blood. The chain recombines TRBV6-5 with TRBJ1-5; D unclear. This CDR3 is CASSYPNLPGQPQHF. CDR3 in DNA: TGTGCCAGCAGTTACCCGAACCTACCGGGTCAGCCCCAGCATTTT.